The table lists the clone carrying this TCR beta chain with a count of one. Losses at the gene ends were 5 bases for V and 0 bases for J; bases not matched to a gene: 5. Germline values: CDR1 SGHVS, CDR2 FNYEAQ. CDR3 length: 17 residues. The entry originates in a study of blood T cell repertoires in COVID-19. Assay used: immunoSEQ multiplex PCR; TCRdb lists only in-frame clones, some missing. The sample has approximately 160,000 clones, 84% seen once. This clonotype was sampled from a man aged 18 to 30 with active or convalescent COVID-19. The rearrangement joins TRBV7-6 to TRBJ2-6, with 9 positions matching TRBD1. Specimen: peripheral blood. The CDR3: CASSLDRGSSGANVLTF. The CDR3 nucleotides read TGTGCCAGCAGCCTCGACAGGGGGTCCTCTGGGGCCAACGTCCTGACTTTC.